The sequence of this T cell receptor (beta chain) was determined in a study of Ad26.COV2.S vaccination and SARS-CoV-2 variants. Overall study findings and caveats: CD8+ and CD4+ T cells specific for spike reportedly responded with substantial breadth after vaccination. The TCR-based breadth and depth measures might underestimate overall T cell responses. Similar non-spike TCR breadth was observed in recipients of vaccine and of placebo. Spike-specific TCR breadth ran higher among vaccine recipients than placebo recipients.

Generated by immunoSEQ multiplex PCR, the TCRdb table keeps only in-frame clones and is missing some. The sample shows around 350,000 clones, roughly nine tenths of them seen only once. V was clipped by 1 base and J by 8 bases, with 11 bases between them. Germline V gene sequence: CDR1 MGHDK, CDR2 SYGVNS. The CDR3 runs 13 residues. Details on this clone: Its cognate antigen is unknown.

The rearrangement uses TRBV25-1 and TRBJ2-5; D is unresolved. This receptor was obtained from a human donor who had recovered from COVID-19. The input for sequencing was peripheral blood, taken after recovery from COVID-19. This CDR3 reads CASSESALSTQYF. CDR3 coding DNA: TGTGCCAGCAGTGAATCCGCCCTTAGTACCCAGTACTTC.